This entry concerns a single T cell receptor (beta chain). Method: immunoSEQ multiplex PCR; TCRdb's copy keeps in-frame clones and lacks some. The sample shows about 110,000 clones, roughly 90% of them seen only once. This sample was taken from a study of T cell responses to AZD1222 COVID-19 vaccine. The CDR3 contains 14 residues. V was trimmed by 2 bases and J by 5 bases, leaving 13 bases between them. CDR1 and CDR2 (germline): SGHNT, YYREEE (reference sequence). This sequence joins TRBV5-4 and TRBJ1-2; a possible D gene is TRBD1 (5 bases). This specimen consisted of peripheral blood, obtained 28 days after the second AZD1222 dose. The sequence derives from an adult who received the AZD1222 COVID-19 vaccine. The CDR3 sequence is CASSFEQASYGYTF. The CDR3 coding sequence is TGTGCCAGCAGCTTTGAACAGGCGAGTTATGGCTACACCTTC.